The clone carrying this TCR beta chain is a singleton in its sample. Sequencing of TCR beta was performed on blood CD8+ and CD4+ T cells. Controls were age- and sex-matched healthy donors. TEMRA cells were enriched by FACS, and CD4+ and CD8+ T cells were negatively isolated. This specimen comes from a study of CD8 T cells in Susac syndrome. The CDR3 has 12 amino acids. Trimming took off 1 base at V and 9 bases at J, with 7 bases between the two ends. Per germline, CDR1 SEHNR and CDR2 FQNEAQ (reference sequence). An amount of RNA that ranged from 0.5 to 1 ug was reverse transcribed with random hexamers. A multiplex approach, immunoSEQ multiplex PCR, amplified TCR beta CDR3 across 54 Vbeta and 13 Jbeta. TCRdb passed the immunoSEQ multiplex PCR reads through MiXCR, listing each CDR3 protein once. This table has roughly 80,000 distinct CDR3 sequences, roughly 94% appearing once.

This TCR was recovered from a human donor in good health. The sample comprised CD8+ T cells from PBMCs. The chain couples TRBV7-9 to TRBJ1-5; no reliable D call. CDR3 nucleotide sequence: TGTGCCAGCAGCTTAGGAATATCGCCCCAGCATTTT. This sequence encodes CASSLGISPQHF.